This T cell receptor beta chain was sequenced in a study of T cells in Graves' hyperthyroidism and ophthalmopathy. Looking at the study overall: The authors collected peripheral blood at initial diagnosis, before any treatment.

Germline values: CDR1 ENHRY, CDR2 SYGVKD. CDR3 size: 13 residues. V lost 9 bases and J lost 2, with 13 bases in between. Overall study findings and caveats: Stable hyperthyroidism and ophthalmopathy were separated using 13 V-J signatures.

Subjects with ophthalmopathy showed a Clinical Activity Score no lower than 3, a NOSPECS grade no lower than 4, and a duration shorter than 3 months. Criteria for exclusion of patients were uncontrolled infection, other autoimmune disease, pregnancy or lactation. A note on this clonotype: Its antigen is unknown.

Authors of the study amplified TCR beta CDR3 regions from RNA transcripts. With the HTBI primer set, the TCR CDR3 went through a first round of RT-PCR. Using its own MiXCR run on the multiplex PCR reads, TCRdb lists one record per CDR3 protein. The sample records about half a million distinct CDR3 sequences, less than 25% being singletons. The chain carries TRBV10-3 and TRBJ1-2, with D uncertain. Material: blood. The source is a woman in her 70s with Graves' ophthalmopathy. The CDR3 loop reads CAIGIGENYGYTF. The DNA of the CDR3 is TGTGCCATAGGTATCGGGGAGAACTATGGCTACACCTTC.